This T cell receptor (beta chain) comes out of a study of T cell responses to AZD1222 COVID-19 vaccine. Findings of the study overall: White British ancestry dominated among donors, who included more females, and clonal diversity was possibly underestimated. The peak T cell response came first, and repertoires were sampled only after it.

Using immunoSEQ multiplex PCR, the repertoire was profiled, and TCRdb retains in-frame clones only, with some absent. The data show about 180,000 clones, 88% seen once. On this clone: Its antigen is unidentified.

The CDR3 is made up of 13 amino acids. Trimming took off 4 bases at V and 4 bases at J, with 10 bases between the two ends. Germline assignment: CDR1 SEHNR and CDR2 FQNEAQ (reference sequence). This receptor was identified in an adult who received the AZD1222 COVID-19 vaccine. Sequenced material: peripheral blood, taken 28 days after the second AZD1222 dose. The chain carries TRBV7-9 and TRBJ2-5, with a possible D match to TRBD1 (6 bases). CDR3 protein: CASSSAGAETQYF. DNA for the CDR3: TGTGCCAGCAGCTCCGCAGGGGCAGAGACCCAGTACTTC.